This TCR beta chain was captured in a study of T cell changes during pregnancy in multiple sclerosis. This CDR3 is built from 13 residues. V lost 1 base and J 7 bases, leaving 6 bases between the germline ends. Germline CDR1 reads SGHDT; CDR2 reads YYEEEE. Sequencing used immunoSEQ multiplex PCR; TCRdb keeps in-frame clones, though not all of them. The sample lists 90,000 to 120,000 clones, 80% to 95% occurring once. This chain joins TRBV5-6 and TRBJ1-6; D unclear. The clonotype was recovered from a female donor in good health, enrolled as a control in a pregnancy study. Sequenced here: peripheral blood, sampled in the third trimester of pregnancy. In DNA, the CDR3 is TGTGCCAGCAGCTTGACTGAGAATTCACCCCTCCACTTT. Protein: CASSLTENSPLHF.